This T cell receptor (beta chain) was documented in a study of control samples from healthy donors and cancer patients (TCRdb year 2020). Preparation of the library involved the immunoSEQ multiplex PCR assay. Imported from immuneACCESS, the table was reduced by TCRdb to in-frame sequences with V and J called. These copies leave out some clones; in studies compared against another copy, an unresolved V gene accounts for under half, and the cause of the remainder is not known. For this sample the table gives some 120,000 clones, of which roughly 90% were detected only once. The top ten clonotypes cover 40% of the sample. Concerning this clone: No cognate antigen has been identified for it. There are no base qualities to consult, and no much larger clone falls within one base.

Counted from cysteine to phenylalanine, this CDR3 has 16 amino acids. Kept here is only the CDR3 DNA, which spans 48 bases and is read in frame from base 1. V is pruned by 2 bases and J by 6 bases, leaving 9 bases of the junction without a gene match. The CDR1 and CDR2 encoded by the germline V gene are KGHSH and LQKENI. Sequencing was done on a sample of blood. The rearrangement combines TRBV18 with TRBJ1-2, with TRBD1 matching 10 junction bases. The TCR sequence derives from a middle-aged man in good health. The DNA sequence reads TGTGCCAGCTCACCAGCATCGACAGGGGGCAACCATGGCTACACCTTC. This gives the protein CASSPASTGGNHGYTF.